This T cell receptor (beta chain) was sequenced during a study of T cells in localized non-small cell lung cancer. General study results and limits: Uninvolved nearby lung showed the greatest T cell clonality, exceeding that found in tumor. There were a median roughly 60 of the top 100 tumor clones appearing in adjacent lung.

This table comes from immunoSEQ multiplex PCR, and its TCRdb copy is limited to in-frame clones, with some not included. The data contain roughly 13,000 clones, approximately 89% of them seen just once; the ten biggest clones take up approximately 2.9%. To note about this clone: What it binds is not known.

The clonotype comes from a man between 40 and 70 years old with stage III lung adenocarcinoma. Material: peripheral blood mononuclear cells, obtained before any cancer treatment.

CDR3 bases: TGCGCCAGCAGCTTGGCCGGGACAGGAGGTAATGAAAAACTGTTTTTT. Translated: CASSLAGTGGNEKLFF. This chain uses TRBV5-1 with TRBJ1-4; 8 positions match TRBD1. Germline V gene sequence: CDR1 SGHRS, CDR2 YFSETQ. The CDR3 consists of 16 residues. V lost 0 bases, J lost 4 bases, and 5 bases stayed unmatched.